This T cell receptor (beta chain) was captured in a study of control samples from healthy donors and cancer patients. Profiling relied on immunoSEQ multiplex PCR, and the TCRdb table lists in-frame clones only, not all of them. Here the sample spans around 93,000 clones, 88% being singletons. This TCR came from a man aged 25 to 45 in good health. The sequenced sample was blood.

As DNA, the CDR3 is TGCGCCAGCAGCTCGACGTCTTCGCGGGGGCTACCCTACGAGCAGTACTTC. This sequence encodes CASSSTSSRGLPYEQYF. The chain links TRBV5-1 to TRBJ2-7; maybe TRBD2 (7 bases). The V gene's germline CDR1 is SGHRS and CDR2 YFSETQ. V was shortened by 3 bases and J by 2 bases, with 21 bases between the two germline ends. This CDR3 has 17 amino acids.